These T cell receptor beta chains were read from a single sample in a study of shared clonotypes between healthy human individuals. TCRdb keeps only in-frame clones here, not all; method: immunoSEQ multiplex PCR. The sample records about 2 million clones, 95% being singletons. Sample: naive CD4+ T cells sorted from blood. The receptor source for this set is a man younger than 30 in good health. The CDR3 runs from the conserved cysteine through the conserved F or W. D genes are given only for firm matches. Size is stated for part of the rows, as once, few or many counts, or as a class when the clone is expanded.

v_call	j_call	clone_size	d_call	cdr3_nt	cdr3_aa
TRBV18	TRBJ2-7	-	-	TGTGCCAGCTCACTCGGCCGGGTCCCTCTCAACTACGAGCAGTACTTC	CASSLGRVPLNYEQYF
TRBV27	TRBJ1-5	-	TRBD1	TGTGCCAGCAGTCCTGGACAGGGTTATAGCAATCAGCCCCAGCATTTT	CASSPGQGYSNQPQHF
TRBV12-5	TRBJ1-2	-	TRBD1	TGTGCTAGTGGTTTGGTATTCTCCTCCGACAGGGCCTATGGCTACACCTTC	CASGLVFSSDRAYGYTF
TRBV9	TRBJ1-5	-	-	TGTGCCAGCAACGTAGGGGGGGAACGCAATCAGCCCCAGCATTTT	CASNVGGERNQPQHF
TRBV7-2	TRBJ2-1	-	-	TGTGCCAGCAGCTTAGTTGCGTTCAATGAGCAGTTCTTC	CASSLVAFNEQFF
TRBV7-2	TRBJ1-5	-	TRBD1	TGTGCCAGCAGCTCGACAGGGTACCTCGTACAGCCCCAGCATTTT	CASSSTGYLVQPQHF
TRBV7-6	TRBJ2-4	-	-	TGTGCCAGCAGCCCCGGAGGTGTCAAAAACATTCAGTACTTC	CASSPGGVKNIQYF
TRBV5-4	TRBJ1-6	-	-	TGTGCCAGCAGCTACGACAGTAATTCACCCCTCCACTTT	CASSYDSNSPLHF
TRBV2	TRBJ2-1	once	-	TGTGCCAGCAAGGAGCGAACCCCCTGGCAGTTCTTC	CASKERTPWQFF
TRBV19	TRBJ1-5	-	-	TGTGCCAGTGCCCCGGACGGTAATCAGCCCCAGCATTTT	CASAPDGNQPQHF
TRBV6-8	TRBJ2-7	-	TRBD2	TGTGCCAGCAGACCCGGGACTAGCTCTAATGGCTCCTACGAGCAGTACTTC	CASRPGTSSNGSYEQYF
TRBV6-5	TRBJ2-7	-	-	TGTGCCAGCAGCCCAGACTCGAGCTCCTACGAGCAGTACTTC	CASSPDSSSYEQYF
TRBV5-1	TRBJ2-5	-	-	TGCGCCAGCAGCTTCGCAGTAAGCCAAGAGACCCAGTACTTC	CASSFAVSQETQYF
TRBV10-2	TRBJ1-2	few	-	TGCGCCAGCAGCATATCGAATGGCTACACCTTC	CASSISNGYTF
TRBV4-3	TRBJ2-7	few	-	TGCGCCAGCAGCCAAGACCCGGACAGCTCCTACGAGCAGTACTTC	CASSQDPDSSYEQYF
TRBV18	TRBJ2-3	-	TRBD1	TGTGCCAGCTCACCTCCGGGACAGCTCCTTCTCACAGATACGCAGTATTTT	CASSPPGQLLLTDTQYF
TRBV5-1	TRBJ1-5	-	-	TGCGCCAGCAGCTTGGAAGGGGATCGCAATCAGCCCCAGCATTTT	CASSLEGDRNQPQHF
TRBV11-2	TRBJ2-7	-	-	TGTGCCAGCAGCTTGGGTCTCGGCTACGAGCAGTACTTC	CASSLGLGYEQYF
TRBV14	TRBJ2-2	-	TRBD2	TGTGCCAGCAGCCAGAGGCGGGGGGGCCTCACCGGGGAGCTGTTTTTT	CASSQRRGGLTGELFF
TRBV5-6	TRBJ2-1	-	TRBD2	TGTGCCAGCAGCATCGTAGCGGGAGGGCCTTATGAGCAGTTCTTC	CASSIVAGGPYEQFF
TRBV7-9	TRBJ2-7	once	-	TGTGCCAGCAGCTCCTCCAGGGGGGGCGCGGGGTACGAGCAGTACTTC	CASSSSRGGAGYEQYF
TRBV5-4	TRBJ2-7	once	TRBD1	TGTGCCAGCAGGGCCGGGACAGCCAGCGAGCAGTACTTC	CASRAGTASEQYF
TRBV5-1	TRBJ1-2	-	TRBD1	TGCGCCAGCAGCGAGGGGGACAGGTATGGCTACACCTTC	CASSEGDRYGYTF
TRBV4-2	TRBJ2-7	-	TRBD2	TGTGCCAGCAGCCAAGAACGGGGGACTAGCGGAACCTACGAGCAGTACTTC	CASSQERGTSGTYEQYF
TRBV5-1	TRBJ2-1	-	TRBD1	TGCGCCAGCAGCGGACCGGGACAGGGTAACAATGAGCAGTTCTTC	CASSGPGQGNNEQFF
TRBV6-6	TRBJ2-3	-	-	TGTGCCAGCAAAAGAGAGGGCACAGATACGCAGTATTTT	CASKREGTDTQYF
TRBV5-1	TRBJ2-2	-	-	TGCGCCAGCAGTCCGGGTACGAACACCGGGGAGCTGTTTTTT	CASSPGTNTGELFF
TRBV10-3	TRBJ2-5	-	-	TGTGCCATCAGAAAGAACGGGGGCGGAGAGACCCAGTACTTC	CAIRKNGGGETQYF
TRBV11-2	TRBJ2-6	-	TRBD1	TGTGCCAGCAGCCCAGACCGGGACAGGGTCGCGCCTGGGGCCAACGTCCTGACTTTC	CASSPDRDRVAPGANVLTF
TRBV30	TRBJ2-1	-	-	TGTGCCTGGAGCCCGGGGCGGATGAATGAGCAGTTCTTC	CAWSPGRMNEQFF
TRBV2	TRBJ1-2	-	-	TGTGCCAGTGTAAAGGGGATCTATGGCTACACCTTC	CASVKGIYGYTF
TRBV6-1	TRBJ1-5	-	-	TGTGCCACCCTGGCCCGGGGGTGGCAGCCCCAGCATTTT	CATLARGWQPQHF
TRBV25-1	TRBJ2-7	-	-	TGTGCCAGCAGTGGGTATGCCGGGACGGGAACCTACGAGCAGTACTTC	CASSGYAGTGTYEQYF
TRBV11-2	TRBJ2-1	once	-	TGTGCCAGCAGCCCCGGGATCCATCCCGAGAGTTTCTTC	CASSPGIHPESFF
TRBV5-6	TRBJ2-3	-	-	TGTGCCAGCAGCTTACAGGGTATAGGAGATACGCAGTATTTT	CASSLQGIGDTQYF
TRBV14	TRBJ1-4	-	-	TGTGCCAGCAGCCAAGATCGACGGGATAATGAAAAACTGTTTTTT	CASSQDRRDNEKLFF
TRBV7-6	TRBJ2-4	-	TRBD1	TGTGCCAGCAGCTTGGGCAGGGGGCTTGACATTCAGTACTTC	CASSLGRGLDIQYF
TRBV6-5	TRBJ1-2	-	-	TGTGCCAGCAGTTACGGGACGCTCTATGGCTACACCTTC	CASSYGTLYGYTF
TRBV5-1	TRBJ2-3	-	-	TGCGCCAGCAGCTTGGAAGATATTGGAGATACGCAGTATTTT	CASSLEDIGDTQYF
TRBV6-5	TRBJ1-1	once	-	TGTGCCAGCAGTCCCCGAGGGACAACGAACACTGAAGCTTTCTTT	CASSPRGTTNTEAFF
TRBV30	TRBJ1-2	-	TRBD1	TGTGCCTGGAGTGTAAGGAGACAGGGCGACTATGGCTACACCTTC	CAWSVRRQGDYGYTF
TRBV14	TRBJ2-5	-	-	TGTGCCAGCAGCGTCATTTTTCGTCCGGAGACCCAGTACTTC	CASSVIFRPETQYF
TRBV5-1	TRBJ2-3	few	-	TGCGCCAGCAGCCCCGGGACTAGCACAGATACGCAGTATTTT	CASSPGTSTDTQYF
TRBV6-5	TRBJ1-2	once	-	TGTGCCAGCAGTCGTATCGGTGGGGGAGTAGTCGGCTACACCTTC	CASSRIGGGVVGYTF
TRBV7-2	TRBJ2-1	-	TRBD2	TGTGCCAGCAGCATTCTCGGGACTAGCGGGGGTATCGAGCAGTTCTTC	CASSILGTSGGIEQFF
TRBV10-3	TRBJ2-2	-	-	TGTGCCAGCCGACCCCAGGGGGGTCAGACCGGGGAGCTGTTTTTT	CASRPQGGQTGELFF
TRBV29-1	TRBJ2-7	-	-	TGCAGCGTTGAGGGGGGTGGATACGAGCAGTACTTC	CSVEGGGYEQYF
TRBV15	TRBJ1-2	-	-	TGTGCCACCAGCAGAGATCCGGGATACTATGGCTACACCTTC	CATSRDPGYYGYTF
TRBV25-1	TRBJ1-4	-	TRBD1	TGTGCCAGCAGTGTTAGGGACAGGTCGAATGAAAAACTGTTTTTT	CASSVRDRSNEKLFF
TRBV13	TRBJ2-7	-	TRBD2	TGTGCCAGCAGCTTGGCTAGCGGGGGGGCCTACCCCCACGAGCAGTACTTC	CASSLASGGAYPHEQYF
TRBV5-1	TRBJ2-7	-	TRBD2	TGCGCCAGCAGACCAACCGGGCTAGCGGCCTACGAGCAGTACTTC	CASRPTGLAAYEQYF
TRBV18	TRBJ1-6	-	-	TGTGCCAGCTCACCCCTTAGTAGGACAGCTAATTCACCCCTCCACTTT	CASSPLSRTANSPLHF
TRBV2	TRBJ2-1	-	TRBD2	TGTGCCAGCACACTAGCGAATGAGCAGTTCTTC	CASTLANEQFF
TRBV18	TRBJ1-2	-	TRBD1	TGTGCCAGCAGCTCTACTACAGGGGGAACAGGCTACACCTTC	CASSSTTGGTGYTF
TRBV20-1	TRBJ2-1	-	-	TGCAGTGCTAGTAGGAACAATGAGCAGTTCTTC	CSASRNNEQFF